These T cell receptor beta chains were read from a single sample in a study of metastatic and nonmetastatic thyroid tumors. TCRdb re-called the PCR reads via MiXCR. The table includes 13,000 or so clones, under 30% detected once. Input material: tumor tissue. Receptor source: a female donor with papillary thyroid cancer or a benign thyroid nodule (not recorded which). Some clones in this sample may be carry-over from other donors' samples. The CDR3 runs from the conserved cysteine through the conserved F or W. A D gene is named only where the DNA matches it firmly. Not all rows give a size; the values are once, few, many and, for expanded clones, a class.

v_call: TRBV5-1; j_call: TRBJ1-2; clone_size: medium-sized; d_call: .; cdr3_nt: TGCGCCAGCAGCTCAGGGAGTGATGGCTACACCTTC; cdr3_aa: CASSSGSDGYTF
v_call: TRBV7-8; j_call: TRBJ2-7; clone_size: many; d_call: .; cdr3_nt: TGTGCCAGCAGCTTTCGGGCAGCTGAGCAGTACTTC; cdr3_aa: CASSFRAAEQYF
v_call: TRBV20-1; j_call: TRBJ1-5; clone_size: many; d_call: .; cdr3_nt: TGCAGTGCTAGAGATTCCCGCAATCAGCCCCAGCATTTT; cdr3_aa: CSARDSRNQPQHF
v_call: TRBV11-3; j_call: TRBJ2-2; clone_size: few; d_call: .; cdr3_nt: TGTGCCAGCTGCCGGGACCTCATCACCGGGGAGCTGTTTTTT; cdr3_aa: CASCRDLITGELFF
v_call: TRBV11-1; j_call: TRBJ2-5; clone_size: few; d_call: .; cdr3_nt: TGTGCCAGCGAGTCCCCTTCAGGGGCCAAATTGCGGGGAGGGTCACAAGAGACCCAGTACTTC; cdr3_aa: CASESPSGAKLRGGSQETQYF
v_call: TRBV6-5; j_call: TRBJ2-6; clone_size: .; d_call: TRBD2; cdr3_nt: TGTGCCAGCAGTTACGGGGGGGTCTGGTCCAACGTCCTCACTTTC; cdr3_aa: CASSYGGVWSNVLTF
v_call: TRBV11-2; j_call: TRBJ1-6; clone_size: few; d_call: .; cdr3_nt: TGTGCCAGCACCCCAATGGGATCACCCCTCCACTTT; cdr3_aa: CASTPMGSPLHF
v_call: TRBV5-6; j_call: TRBJ2-7; clone_size: many; d_call: .; cdr3_nt: TGTGCCAGCAGCTTGGCTGGACAGACGAACTACGAGCAGTACTTC; cdr3_aa: CASSLAGQTNYEQYF
v_call: TRBV5-4; j_call: TRBJ1-3; clone_size: many; d_call: .; cdr3_nt: TGTGCCAGCAGGGAATACCCAGCTGGAAACACCATATATTTT; cdr3_aa: CASREYPAGNTIYF
v_call: TRBV28; j_call: TRBJ2-1; clone_size: few; d_call: TRBD2; cdr3_nt: TGTGCCAGCAGTTCAGCGGGAGGCGACAATGAGCAGTTCTTC; cdr3_aa: CASSSAGGDNEQFF
v_call: TRBV28; j_call: TRBJ2-7; clone_size: few; d_call: .; cdr3_nt: TGTGCCAGCAGCTCCATCTCCGGGACCGGCGCAGACGAGCAGTACTTC; cdr3_aa: CASSSISGTGADEQYF
v_call: TRBV4-1; j_call: TRBJ2-2; clone_size: .; d_call: .; cdr3_nt: TGCGCCAGCAGCCGAGATTCGTGGTTCGGGGAGCTGTTTTTT; cdr3_aa: CASSRDSWFGELFF
v_call: TRBV20-1; j_call: TRBJ1-5; clone_size: .; d_call: .; cdr3_nt: TGCAGTGCTCGGGAAAAACTGGCTAGCAATCAGCCCCAGCATTTT; cdr3_aa: CSAREKLASNQPQHF
v_call: TRBV13; j_call: TRBJ1-6; clone_size: .; d_call: TRBD1; cdr3_nt: TGTGCCAGCAGCCACCGACAGGGACTTTCACCCCTCCACTTT; cdr3_aa: CASSHRQGLSPLHF
v_call: TRBV5-1; j_call: TRBJ1-2; clone_size: medium-sized; d_call: .; cdr3_nt: TGCGCCAGCAGCTTGGCTTGGCAGGAAGACTATGGCTACACCTTC; cdr3_aa: CASSLAWQEDYGYTF
v_call: TRBV12-3/TRBV12-4; j_call: TRBJ2-3; clone_size: few; d_call: .; cdr3_nt: TGTGCCAGCAGTCTTCCAGGGGGGGCAGATACGCAGTATTTT; cdr3_aa: CASSLPGGADTQYF
v_call: TRBV5-4; j_call: TRBJ2-7; clone_size: many; d_call: TRBD2; cdr3_nt: TGTGCCAGCAGCGGAACTAGCGTCGAGCAGTACTTC; cdr3_aa: CASSGTSVEQYF
v_call: TRBV7-2; j_call: TRBJ2-3; clone_size: many; d_call: TRBD1; cdr3_nt: TGTGCCAGCAGCGCGTCCGGGACAGGGGGACTCACAGATACGCAGTATTTT; cdr3_aa: CASSASGTGGLTDTQYF
v_call: TRBV27; j_call: TRBJ2-1; clone_size: few; d_call: .; cdr3_nt: TGTGCCAGCAGTTCCGGAGCGGTCCCTAGCTCCTACAATGAGCAGTTCTTC; cdr3_aa: CASSSGAVPSSYNEQFF
v_call: TRBV6-1; j_call: TRBJ2-2; clone_size: many; d_call: .; cdr3_nt: TGTGCCAGCAGATGGTCGAACACCGGGGAGCTGTTTTTT; cdr3_aa: CASRWSNTGELFF
v_call: TRBV3-1; j_call: TRBJ1-3; clone_size: once; d_call: .; cdr3_nt: TGTGCCAGCAGCCCTTGGGTGGCTGGAAACACCATATATTTT; cdr3_aa: CASSPWVAGNTIYF
v_call: TRBV2; j_call: TRBJ2-7; clone_size: few; d_call: TRBD2; cdr3_nt: TGTGCCAGCGGGTGTTCTAGCGGGAGAATCGAGCAGTACTTC; cdr3_aa: CASGCSSGRIEQYF